This T cell receptor beta chain stems from a study of beta chain features in type 1 diabetes. Study-wide results and caveats: Compared with healthy donors, patients appeared to share more similar naive, central memory and regulatory TCRB repertoires. Any PCR bias toward short templates would affect both groups alike. Shortening that was moderate but significant affected the TCRB CDR3s of Type 1 diabetes patients in all four CD4+ subsets.

In total, each donor contributed a single heparinised blood draw that averaged approximately 0.12 L. Purity exceeding 95% was reached by all sorted populations. The germline V gene encodes CDR1 SGHNT and CDR2 YYREEE (reference sequence). The trim removed 4 bases at V and 7 bases at J, leaving 7 bases unmatched. There are 15 residues in the CDR3. Expressed TCRB transcripts were sequenced after all isolated RNA was converted to cDNA. Sequencing was performed with immunoSEQ multiplex PCR; in TCRdb, only in-frame clones are kept and a portion is missing. The sample lists over 200,000 clones; about a tenth were seen once. With regard to this clone: The antigen is unknown.

The chain is built from TRBV5-4 and TRBJ1-4, with 10 bases identical to TRBD1. The TCR was taken from a man aged 25-45 years with type 1 diabetes. The specimen sequenced was naive CD4+ T cells from blood. CDR3 in amino acids: CASSPGGTGVEKLFF. The DNA of the CDR3 is TGTGCCAGCAGCCCAGGGGGGACAGGGGTTGAAAAACTGTTTTTT.